Below are 27 T cell receptor beta chains sequenced from a single sample in a study of CD4+ T cells in melanoma. Profiling relied on immunoSEQ multiplex PCR, and the TCRdb table lists in-frame clones only, not all of them. There are under 8,000 clones in the sample; around 63% occur only once, and approximately 30% lies in the top ten. Sample: cells from a culture (not recorded whether cultured in vitro). The origin of the receptors is a human donor with melanoma.

The rearrangement joins TRBV6-6 to TRBJ2-7, with D possibly TRBD2 on 6 matching bases. Trimming cost V 0 bases and J 7 bases, with 16 bases left between them. This CDR3 has 15 residues. In germline, CDR1 is MNHNY, CDR2 SVGAGI (reference sequence). The CDR3 is CASSYSSSGVMEQYF. CDR3 in DNA: TGTGCCAGCAGTTACTCGAGTTCGGGAGTCATGGAGCAGTACTTC.

The chain carries TRBV18 and TRBJ2-7, with 7 bases aligning to TRBD1. V trimming: 4 bases; J trimming: 0 bases; junction bases outside the gene matches: 3. Germline V gives CDR1 KGHSH, CDR2 LQKENI. The CDR3 runs to 14 residues. Here the CDR3 DNA reads TGTGCCAGCTCACGGACAGGTGACTCCTACGAGCAGTACTTC. Protein product: CASSRTGDSYEQYF.

The chain has TRBV30 and TRBJ1-4; D gene unclear. With 7 bases removed from V and 6 bases from J, the gap between germline ends came to 24 bases. The CDR3 extends over 16 amino acids. Germline V gene sequence: CDR1 GTSNPN, CDR2 SVGIG (reference sequence). The CDR3 DNA follows: TGTGCCTTGGAGGTCTTCCGTCCCGGGTGGGATGAAAAACTGTTTTTT. Its protein is CALEVFRPGWDEKLFF.

The sample holds one count of this clone. In the same sample, other DNA sequences code for this CDR3. The chain has TRBV19 and TRBJ2-3, with TRBD1 matching over 7 bases. After removal of 4 bases from V and 3 bases from J, the junction contained 7 bases not matched to a gene. The CDR3 totals 15 residues. CDR1 LNHDA and CDR2 SQIVND come from the germline V gene (reference sequence). The CDR3 nucleotides read TGTGCCAGTAGTACGTCGGGACAGCCGACAGATACGCAGTATTTT. It translates to CASSTSGQPTDTQYF. Using reference TRBV19 and TRBJ2-3 for the parts outside the CDR3, the full variable domain is DGGITQSPKYLFRKEGQNVTLSCEQNLNHDAMYWYRQDPGQGLRLIYYSQIVNDFQKGDIAEGYSVSREKKESFPLTVTSAQKNPTAFYLCASSTSGQPTDTQYFGPGTRLTVL.

This sequence joins TRBV7-9 and TRBJ2-7; 7 positions agree with TRBD1. Germline-derived CDR1 and CDR2 are SEHNR and FQNEAQ (reference sequence). This CDR3 spans 14 amino acids. The V gene end was trimmed by 5 bases and the J gene end by 2 bases; junction bases not matched to a gene: 6. For the CDR3, the DNA is TGTGCCAGCAGCAGGGGGCTTAGGACCTACGAGCAGTACTTC. It specifies CASSRGLRTYEQYF.

This rearrangement joins TRBV5-6 to TRBJ1-5; 7 bases match TRBD1. Germline V CDR1 and CDR2: SGHDT, YYEEEE. The CDR3 has 13 residues. V was pared by 3 bases and J by 4 bases, with 1 base of the junction left unmatched. The CDR3 DNA reads TGTGCCAGCAGCTCAGGGGGGAATCAGCCCCAGCATTTT. Translating gives CASSSGGNQPQHF.

The chain combines TRBV7-2 with TRBJ2-3; 12 bases are shared with TRBD2. Trimming took 5 bases from V and 4 from J; bases not matched to a gene: 10. The CDR3 sequence is 17 residues long. In germline, CDR1 is SGHTA, CDR2 FQGNSA. The CDR3 sequence: CASSPRTSGALADTQYF. In DNA form, the CDR3 reads TGTGCCAGCAGCCCCCGGACTAGCGGGGCTCTAGCAGATACGCAGTATTTT.

This clone ranks as medium-sized. The V gene is TRBV14, the J gene TRBJ1-2, with 9 nucleotides matching TRBD1. V shed 4 bases, J shed 4 bases, and the junction held 16 bases outside the gene matches. CDR3 length: 18 residues. Germline V gene data show CDR1 as SGHDN and CDR2 as FVKESK. CDR3 in amino acids: CASSPPRTGATVGYGYTF. For the CDR3, the DNA is TGTGCCAGCAGCCCCCCCCGGACAGGGGCCACCGTCGGCTATGGCTACACCTTC.

The chain links TRBV4-1 to TRBJ2-4; weak D call: TRBD2 (5 bases). V gave up 3 bases and J gave up 5 bases, with 8 bases separating them. Germline loops: CDR1 MGHRA, CDR2 YSYEKL. The CDR3 covers 13 residues. CDR3 sequence (DNA): TGCGCCAGCAGCCAGATGGGAGAAAACATTCAGTACTTC. Translation: CASSQMGENIQYF.

The chain combines TRBV5-1 with TRBJ2-7; 8 bases map to TRBD2. The CDR3 totals 16 residues. Germline V gene data show CDR1 as SGHRS and CDR2 as YFSETQ. J lost 3 bases, V lost 4 bases, and 12 bases had no gene match. DNA for the CDR3: TGCGCCAGCAGCCAACTGAGCGGGGGTGGGCTCTACGAGCAGTACTTC. It specifies CASSQLSGGGLYEQYF.

This clone has only a few counts. The J gene is TRBJ2-5, the V gene TRBV9; 7 bases are a match to TRBD2. The CDR3 contains 16 residues. Trimming removed 3 bases from V and 0 bases from J; junction bases left unmatched: 8. From germline, CDR1 is SGDLS and CDR2 YYNGEE. This CDR3 is CASSELTGGYQETQYF. The DNA of the CDR3 is TGTGCCAGCAGCGAGCTAACCGGGGGGTACCAAGAGACCCAGTACTTC.

This chain connects TRBV14 to TRBJ2-1; D unclear. The CDR3 loop spans 13 amino acids. CDR1 is SGHDN and CDR2 is FVKESK in the germline V gene. Trimming shortened V by 0 bases and J by 7 bases, and 7 bases separated the two germline ends. CDR3: CASSQELSNEQFF. In DNA form, the CDR3 reads TGTGCCAGCAGCCAAGAACTCAGTAATGAGCAGTTCTTC.

This clone was seen a handful of times. The genes are TRBV6-1 and TRBJ2-7, with D possibly matching TRBD2 (5 bases). This CDR3 comprises 14 residues. Trimming removed 0 bases at V and 7 bases at J, with 13 bases between. Germline V gene sequence: CDR1 MNHNS, CDR2 SASEGT. This CDR3 is CASSEAEVRKEQYF. CDR3 in DNA: TGTGCCAGCAGTGAAGCGGAGGTCCGAAAGGAGCAGTACTTC.

This chain uses TRBV27 with TRBJ2-5; 7 positions match TRBD1. The CDR3 is made up of 14 amino acids. CDR1 and CDR2 from the germline V gene are MNHEY and SMNVEV (reference sequence). Trimming at V came to 5 bases and at J to 7 bases, leaving 10 bases not matched to a gene. The CDR3 DNA sequence: TGTGCCAGCAGTCTACAAGGACAGGTGGGGACCCAGTACTTC. Its translation is CASSLQGQVGTQYF.

The chain employs TRBV18 and TRBJ2-3; 7 positions match TRBD2. Unmatched junction bases numbered 12, after V lost 4 bases and J lost 5 bases. Germline CDR1 reads KGHSH; CDR2 reads LQKENI. The CDR3 sequence is 16 residues long. The CDR3 nucleotides read TGTGCCAGCTCACTCTGGGGGAGGGTGTCGCAAGATACGCAGTATTTT. Translated, it gives CASSLWGRVSQDTQYF.

By frequency in the sample, this clone is large (0.1 to 1%). This rearrangement joins TRBV5-1 to TRBJ1-2; possible D gene TRBD1, 5 bases. Trimming stripped 0 bases from V and 6 bases from J, with 9 bases between. Germline CDR1 is SGHRS and CDR2 is YFSETQ. The CDR3 spans 13 residues. CDR3 nucleotides: TGCGCCAGCAGCTTGGCCGAAGGGGATGGCTACACCTTC. Translated: CASSLAEGDGYTF.

The chain links TRBV30 to TRBJ2-2; D gene ambiguous. The germline V gene encodes CDR1 GTSNPN and CDR2 SVGIG (reference sequence). V shed 0 bases and J shed 0 bases, with 11 bases lying between them. This CDR3 region has 16 residues. CDR3 in amino acids: CAWSVRVSANTGELFF. CDR3 in DNA: TGTGCCTGGAGTGTACGGGTGAGCGCGAACACCGGGGAGCTGTTTTTT. The whole variable domain, filled in from reference TRBV30 and TRBJ2-2, reads SQTIHQWPATLVQPVGSPLSLECTVEGTSNPNLYWYRQAAGRGLQLLFYSVGIGQISSEVPQNLSASRPQDRQFILSSKKLLLSDSGFYLCAWSVRVSANTGELFFGEGSRLTVL.

The gene calls are TRBV28 and TRBJ1-1; the match to TRBD1 covers 7 bases. The CDR3 has 14 amino acids. The germline V gene encodes CDR1 MDHEN and CDR2 SYDVKM. V lost 4 bases to trimming and J lost 1 base; unmatched junction nucleotides: 3. The CDR3 nucleotides are TGTGCCAGCAGTTCTACAGGGGCGAACACTGAAGCTTTCTTT. It yields the protein CASSSTGANTEAFF.

This clone appeared a few times. The V and J genes are TRBV27 and TRBJ1-1; 9 bases are shared with TRBD1. The CDR3 covers 15 residues. Germline values: CDR1 MNHEY, CDR2 SMNVEV (reference sequence). Unmatched junction bases numbered 2, after V lost 3 bases and J lost 0 bases. The DNA for the CDR3 is TGTGCCAGCAGTTTCGGGACAGGGATGAACACTGAAGCTTTCTTT. It specifies CASSFGTGMNTEAFF.

This clone was counted only a few times. The chain combines TRBV7-2 with TRBJ2-5; 8 bases line up with TRBD2. Trimming took 5 bases from V and 5 from J; bases not matched to a gene: 13. This CDR3 spans 16 amino acids. Germline V lookup: CDR1 SGHTA, CDR2 FQGNSA. The CDR3 is CASSPEGRGGGETQYF. In DNA form, the CDR3 reads TGTGCCAGCAGCCCTGAGGGCCGGGGGGGAGGGGAGACCCAGTACTTC.

This clone is deemed medium-sized. The CDR3 loop is CASSHRLAGDPYEQYF. The CDR3, as DNA: TGTGCCAGCAGCCACAGACTAGCGGGGGACCCGTACGAGCAGTACTTC. This chain uses TRBV2 with TRBJ2-7; 12 bases are shared with TRBD2. This CDR3 contains 16 residues. The germline gives CDR1 SNHLY, CDR2 FYNNEI. V gave up 6 bases and J gave up 4 bases; unmatched junction bases: 10.

The rearrangement joins TRBV5-1 to TRBJ2-1; no clear D gene. Trimming removed 4 bases at V and 2 bases at J, with 1 base between. This CDR3 is built from 11 residues. Looked up from germline, CDR1 is SGHRS and CDR2 is YFSETQ. CDR3 nucleotides: TGCGCCAGCAGCACCTACAATGAGCAGTTCTTC. It translates to CASSTYNEQFF. The full variable domain, rest sourced from reference TRBV5-1 and TRBJ2-1, is KAGVTQTPRYLIKTRGQQVTLSCSPISGHRSVSWYQQTPGQGLQFLFEYFSETQRNKGNFPGRFSGRQFSNSRSEMNVSTLELGDSALYLCASSTYNEQFFGPGTRLTVL.

This rearrangement joins TRBV28 to TRBJ1-2; perhaps TRBD1 as D (6 bases). CDR1 MDHEN and CDR2 SYDVKM come from the germline V gene. V was clipped by 6 bases and J by 6 bases, with 11 bases between them. The CDR3 contains 12 residues. The CDR3 DNA sequence: TGTGCCAGCAGAACAGGGAGGAATGGCTACACCTTC. As protein: CASRTGRNGYTF.

The CDR3 region is CASSLVRGDGETQYF. CDR3 sequence (DNA): TGTGCCAGCAGTTTAGTGCGGGGGGATGGAGAGACCCAGTACTTC. The chain is built from TRBV28 and TRBJ2-5, with 8 positions matching TRBD2. From germline, CDR1 is MDHEN and CDR2 SYDVKM. This CDR3 is 15 amino acids long. J gave up 4 bases and V 2 bases, and 6 bases lay outside the gene matches. Combining the CDR3 with reference TRBV28 and TRBJ2-5 gives the whole variable domain DVKVTQSSRYLVKRTGEKVFLECVQDMDHENMFWYRQDPGLGLRLIYFSYDVKMKEKGDIPEGYSVSREKKERFSLILESASTNQTSMYLCASSLVRGDGETQYFGPGTRLLVL.

J is TRBJ1-5 and V is TRBV6-2 or TRBV6-3; D gene ambiguous. Trimming cost V 6 bases and J 0 bases, with 9 bases left between them. This CDR3 is 14 amino acids long. Germline V lookup: CDR1 MNHEY, CDR2 SVGEGT. The CDR3 nucleotides read TGTGCCAGCAGCTGGGATTATAGCAATCAGCCCCAGCATTTT. This codes for CASSWDYSNQPQHF.

V gene TRBV6-2 or TRBV6-3 combines with J gene TRBJ1-1; the match to TRBD1 covers 11 bases. Germline assignment: CDR1 MNHEY and CDR2 SVGEGT. J lost 8 bases, V lost 6 bases, and 2 bases had no gene match. This CDR3 spans 12 amino acids. This CDR3 reads CASSRTGGEAFF. For the CDR3, the DNA is TGTGCCAGCAGCAGGACAGGGGGCGAAGCTTTCTTT.

The rearrangement uses TRBV11-3 and TRBJ2-6, with no clear D. Germline V gives CDR1 SGHNT, CDR2 YENEEA. The CDR3 is 17 amino acids. The germline V and J ends were trimmed by 4 bases and 1 base, with 14 bases remaining between them. The CDR3 region has the DNA TGTGCCAGCAGCTCTCCTCCGTTGGCGTCTGGGGCCAACGTCCTGACTTTC. Translating gives CASSSPPLASGANVLTF.